Reported below is one T cell receptor (beta chain). The data stem from a study of blood T cell repertoires in COVID-19. Study context: COVID-19 samples from acute and convalescent phases originated in the United States, Italy and Spain. T cells, B-cell-depleted T cells, or PBMCs provided the cDNA or gDNA that served as material.

The V gene lost 7 bases and the J gene lost 7 bases, with 17 bases spanning the gap. The CDR3 is 15 residues long. Germline V gives CDR1 SGHTA, CDR2 FQGNSA. Original methodology: From reference gene primer amplification, estimates of nucleated cell counts were derived. Data came from immunoSEQ multiplex PCR; TCRdb stores just in-frame clones and leaves some out. The V and J calls and clone size come from that table; D and trimming were worked out from the DNA. The data show 250,000 or so clones, about 88% seen once. The receptor was derived from a woman in her seventies with active or convalescent COVID-19. The sequencing sample was made of peripheral blood. The genes are TRBV7-2 and TRBJ1-6; D is possibly TRBD1 (5 bases). CDR3 residues: CASNQGSRVNSPLHF. The CDR3 DNA follows: TGTGCCAGCAACCAGGGAAGTCGGGTAAATTCACCCCTCCACTTT.